These 27 T cell receptor beta chains were sequenced from one sample in a study of radiation and T cells in renal cell carcinoma (TCRdb year 2020). The protocol used for the library was the immunoSEQ multiplex PCR assay. Entries here come from immuneACCESS through TCRdb and include only in-frame sequences with V and J called. Some clones fail to appear in such tables; in the studies checked, an unresolved V gene covers under half of the shortfall, and the cause of the remainder is unknown. This sample has about 24,000 clones in its table, and about 62% of those were observed once. The ten top clones hold 22% of the sample. The time point label, read with the paper, signifies: tumor resected at nephrectomy. The sample's treatment or condition, from its label and the paper: treatment-naive control, cytoreductive nephrectomy. Sequencing used tumor tissue, obtained from a patient whose treatment was nephrectomy without radiotherapy. All receptors derive from a man aged 35 to 55 with renal cell carcinoma.

This clone was detected once. V usage is TRBV4-1 and J usage is TRBJ1-5; 7 bases are a match to TRBD1. The CDR3 runs to 16 residues. V was clipped by 4 bases and J by 1 base; unmatched bases: 7. Germline V CDR1 and CDR2: MGHRA, YSYEKL. The CDR3 DNA reads as TGCGCCAGCAGCCTCCCGGCAGGGGGAAGCAATCAGCCCCAGCATTTT. This translates into CASSLPAGGSNQPQHF.

The chain couples TRBV18 to TRBJ1-5; 9 bases map to TRBD1. Germline V gene sequence: CDR1 KGHSH, CDR2 LQKENI. The CDR3 covers 14 residues. Trimming took 7 bases from V and 5 from J; bases not matched to a gene: 6. In DNA, the CDR3 is TGTGCCAGCTTGGGACAGGGTGGCGATCAGCCCCAGCATTTT. This sequence encodes CASLGQGGDQPQHF. Full variable domain (outside the CDR3, taken from reference TRBV18 and TRBJ1-5): NAGVMQNPRHLVRRRGQEARLRCSPMKGHSHVYWYRQLPEEGLKFMVYLQKENIIDESGMPKERFSAEFPKEGPSILRIQQVVRGDSAAYFCASLGQGGDQPQHFGDGTRLSIL.

The J gene is TRBJ1-1, the V gene TRBV9; the D gene is possibly TRBD1 (5 bases). Germline V gives CDR1 SGDLS, CDR2 YYNGEE. CDR3 length equals 16 residues. The V end lost 4 bases, the J end lost 0 bases, and 16 bases lay between the germline ends. The DNA of the CDR3 is TGTGCCAGCAGCTCAAGCCCGGGACGGATGAACACTGAAGCTTTCTTT. Translating gives CASSSSPGRMNTEAFF.

The chain joins TRBV29-1 to TRBJ2-5; D might be TRBD2 (5 bases). The CDR3 runs 12 residues. The germline V gene encodes CDR1 SQVTM and CDR2 ANQGSEA. The V gene lost 4 bases and the J gene lost 1 base, with 7 bases spanning the gap. CDR3 loop: CSVVAGQETQYF. The CDR3 DNA follows: TGCAGCGTTGTGGCGGGCCAAGAGACCCAGTACTTC.

CDR3 sequence (DNA): TGCAGCGCTACGGACAGGGGGCTAGGCTACACCTTC. Translation: CSATDRGLGYTF. The V call is TRBV29-1, the J call TRBJ1-2; 11 positions match TRBD1. Germline V gene data show CDR1 as SQVTM and CDR2 as ANQGSEA. J gave up 8 bases and V 7 bases, and 6 bases lay outside the gene matches. The CDR3 totals 12 residues.

This sequence joins TRBV6-6 and TRBJ1-5; 9 nucleotides align to TRBD1. The V and J ends lost 6 bases and 4 bases, in that order; junction bases with no gene match: 10. The germline V gene has CDR1 MNHNY and CDR2 SVGAGI (reference sequence). The CDR3 runs to 16 residues. CDR3 DNA: TGTGCCAGCAGGGACAGGGGAGGCGCAAAAAATCAGCCCCAGCATTTT. Its translation: CASRDRGGAKNQPQHF.

The chain joins TRBV7-9 to TRBJ2-1; 15 bases fit TRBD2. The germline gives CDR1 SEHNR, CDR2 FQNEAQ (reference sequence). V lost 4 bases to trimming and J lost 7 bases; unmatched junction nucleotides: 11. The length of the CDR3 is 18 residues. CDR3 in DNA: TGTGCCAGCAGCTCCTGGTTGTGGACTAGCGGGAGGGGGAATGAGCAGTTCTTC. This codes for CASSSWLWTSGRGNEQFF.

The chain links TRBV6-6 to TRBJ2-7; TRBD2 matches 7 bases. This CDR3 spans 14 amino acids. Losses at the gene ends were 5 bases for V and 3 bases for J; bases not matched to a gene: 7. Looked up from germline, CDR1 is MNHNY and CDR2 is SVGAGI (reference sequence). CDR3 DNA: TGTGCCAGCAGTATGGGGGGGGAAGGCTACGAGCAGTACTTC. Its protein is CASSMGGEGYEQYF.

For the CDR3, the DNA is TGTGCCACCCAAGGCTCCGAGACCCAGTACTTC. Its protein product is CATQGSETQYF. The chain joins TRBV2 to TRBJ2-5; D ambiguous. V dropped 10 bases and J dropped 5 bases, with 11 bases sitting between them. CDR3 length equals 11 residues. CDR1 is SNHLY, CDR2 FYNNEI, per germline.

This clone was detected only a few times. The CDR3 DNA is TGCGCCAGCAGCCAAGAAGAAGGCAGTCCGACCTATGGCTACACCTTC. As protein: CASSQEEGSPTYGYTF. The rearrangement uses TRBV4-1 and TRBJ1-2; D unclear. The CDR3 totals 16 residues. Germline CDR1 reads MGHRA; CDR2 reads YSYEKL. Trimming removed 0 bases at V and 4 bases at J, with 15 bases between.

This clone occurred once. V gene TRBV7-9 combines with J gene TRBJ1-2, with unresolved D. The CDR3 runs 14 residues. Germline CDR1 and CDR2: SEHNR and FQNEAQ (reference sequence). V lost 2 bases, J lost 3 bases, and 10 bases lay in between. The CDR3 nucleotides read TGTGCCAGCAGCTTAACCTTGGGTGACTATGGCTACACCTTC. Protein: CASSLTLGDYGYTF.

This clone has just a few counts. The chain joins TRBV11-2 to TRBJ1-1; tentatively, D is TRBD1 (6 bases). V lost 5 bases, J lost 11 bases, and 18 bases lay in between. Germline V gives CDR1 SGHAT, CDR2 FQNNGV. This CDR3 contains 13 residues. This chain's CDR3 is CASSPGSDRLAFF. The DNA for the CDR3 is TGTGCCAGCAGCCCAGGATCGGACAGATTGGCTTTCTTT.

The rearrangement uses TRBV6-1 and TRBJ1-1; D ambiguous. Germline-derived CDR1 and CDR2 are MNHNS and SASEGT. The CDR3 is made up of 12 amino acids. The V gene lost 5 bases and the J gene lost 4 bases, with 8 bases spanning the gap. This CDR3 reads CASSFVLTEAFF. For the CDR3, the DNA is TGTGCCAGCAGTTTTGTACTCACTGAAGCTTTCTTT.

This rearrangement joins TRBV28 to TRBJ2-5; D not certain. This CDR3 is built from 12 residues. Germline loops: CDR1 MDHEN, CDR2 SYDVKM. The V end lost 4 bases, the J end lost 7 bases, and 10 bases lay between the germline ends. CDR3 nucleotides: TGTGCCAGCAGTTCGGTCCCTGGGACCCAGTACTTC. Its translation: CASSSVPGTQYF.

The CDR3 sequence: CASRLDYATQYF. CDR3 DNA sequence: TGTGCCAGCAGACTGGACTATGCGACCCAGTACTTC. The chain recombines TRBV6-1 with TRBJ2-5, with D possibly being TRBD2 (6 bases). This CDR3 contains 12 residues. V lost 6 bases to trimming and J lost 7 bases, with 12 bases between them. The germline V gene has CDR1 MNHNS and CDR2 SASEGT.

The rearrangement uses TRBV2 and TRBJ1-5; D perhaps matches TRBD1 (5 bases). Trimming took 3 bases from V and 2 from J, leaving 5 bases between them. This CDR3 has 13 residues. Germline values: CDR1 SNHLY, CDR2 FYNNEI. Here the CDR3 DNA reads TGTGCCAGCAGTGACAGGGGCAATCAGCCCCAGCATTTT. It translates to CASSDRGNQPQHF.

The CDR3 sequence is CASRPWEGDYGYTF. The CDR3 DNA is TGTGCCAGCAGACCTTGGGAGGGGGACTATGGCTACACCTTC. This chain links TRBV27 with TRBJ1-2; D is possibly TRBD1 (6 bases). Per germline, CDR1 MNHEY and CDR2 SMNVEV (reference sequence). V was cut by 6 bases and J by 3 bases, with 14 bases left in between. The CDR3 length is 14 residues.

The genes are TRBV10-3 and TRBJ2-2, with D uncertain. V was clipped by 4 bases and J by 3 bases, with 9 bases between them. Per the germline V gene, CDR1 is ENHRY and CDR2 is SYGVKD. The CDR3 sequence is 14 residues long. The CDR3 here is CAISGPRDTGELFF. The CDR3 DNA reads as TGTGCCATCAGTGGGCCGAGAGACACCGGGGAGCTGTTTTTT.

This clone appeared a few times. The V and J genes are TRBV5-8 and TRBJ1-5; 9 bases fit TRBD1. The CDR3 has 15 residues. Per germline, CDR1 SGHTS and CDR2 YDEGEE. V was pared by 0 bases and J by 5 bases, with 3 bases of the junction left unmatched. The DNA of the CDR3 is TGTGCCAGCAGCTTGGACGGACAGGGGTATCAGCCCCAGCATTTT. Amino acids: CASSLDGQGYQPQHF.

V is TRBV6-1 and J is TRBJ1-1; possibly TRBD1 for D (5 bases). The CDR3 length is 15 residues. The V end was cut by 6 bases, the J end by 4 bases, with 18 bases between. Germline V CDR1 and CDR2: MNHNS, SASEGT. Written as DNA, the CDR3 is TGTGCCAGCAGATTAGACGGGACTGGGAGCACTGAAGCTTTCTTT. Amino acids: CASRLDGTGSTEAFF.

This rearrangement joins TRBV6-5 to TRBJ1-2, with D perhaps TRBD1 (6 bases). CDR3 length equals 14 residues. Between the trimmed V and J ends, which lost 6 bases and 0 bases, there was a span of 11 bases. From germline, CDR1 is MNHEY and CDR2 SVGAGI. This chain's CDR3 is CASRRGAANYGYTF. The CDR3 region has the DNA TGTGCCAGCAGGCGGGGGGCGGCTAACTATGGCTACACCTTC.

This chain uses TRBV28 with TRBJ1-3; D remains unclear. This CDR3 region has 12 residues. Germline-derived CDR1 and CDR2 are MDHEN and SYDVKM. V was trimmed by 5 bases and J by 4 bases, leaving 6 bases between them. CDR3 coding DNA: TGTGCCAGCAGTCCACAGGGAAACACCATATATTTT. This sequence encodes CASSPQGNTIYF.

Concerning this clone: Additional DNA sequences in this sample encode the identical CDR3. The rearrangement links TRBV6-6 to TRBJ2-2; D gene uncertain. CDR3 length: 12 residues. The ends were cut back, 0 bases at V and 7 bases at J, with 3 bases in the middle. Germline V gene lookup returns CDR1 MNHNY and CDR2 SVGAGI (reference sequence). The CDR3 spells CASSYSDGELFF. The CDR3 nucleotides are TGTGCCAGCAGTTACTCGGACGGGGAGCTGTTTTTT.

The chain recombines TRBV6-6 with TRBJ1-1, with D unresolved. Trimming stripped 3 bases from V and 1 base from J, with 12 bases between. Germline V gene sequence: CDR1 MNHNY, CDR2 SVGAGI (reference sequence). The CDR3 runs 15 residues. The CDR3 loop reads CASSYTLTRNTEAFF. Here the CDR3 DNA reads TGTGCCAGCAGTTATACCCTAACGAGGAACACTGAAGCTTTCTTT.

The chain employs TRBV27 and TRBJ2-1; D gene ambiguous. Trimming took 4 bases from V and 6 from J, leaving 7 bases between them. This CDR3 is 12 amino acids long. Germline CDR1 reads MNHEY; CDR2 reads SMNVEV (reference sequence). CDR3 bases: TGTGCCAGCAGTTCTTGGGGCAATGAGCAGTTCTTC. Protein: CASSSWGNEQFF.

There are a few counts of this clone. The rearrangement joins TRBV6-5 to TRBJ1-1; 9 bases fit TRBD1. Looked up from germline, CDR1 is MNHEY and CDR2 is SVGAGI. The CDR3 has 14 residues. The V and J ends lost 7 bases and 5 bases, in that order; junction bases with no gene match: 8. The CDR3 here is CASNTQTGGTEAFF. Written as DNA, the CDR3 is TGTGCCAGCAATACTCAGACAGGGGGGACTGAAGCTTTCTTT.

This clone has only a few counts. V gene TRBV4-2 combines with J gene TRBJ1-4, with a tentative D call TRBD1 (6 bases). Trimming cost V 3 bases and J 7 bases, with 21 bases left between them. The CDR3 is 17 residues long. Germline V gene data show CDR1 as LGHNA and CDR2 as YNFKEQ. In DNA form, the CDR3 reads TGTGCCAGCAGCCAGAGGGGGTTAGCAGGCTCGGCTGAAAAACTGTTTTTT. Its translation is CASSQRGLAGSAEKLFF.